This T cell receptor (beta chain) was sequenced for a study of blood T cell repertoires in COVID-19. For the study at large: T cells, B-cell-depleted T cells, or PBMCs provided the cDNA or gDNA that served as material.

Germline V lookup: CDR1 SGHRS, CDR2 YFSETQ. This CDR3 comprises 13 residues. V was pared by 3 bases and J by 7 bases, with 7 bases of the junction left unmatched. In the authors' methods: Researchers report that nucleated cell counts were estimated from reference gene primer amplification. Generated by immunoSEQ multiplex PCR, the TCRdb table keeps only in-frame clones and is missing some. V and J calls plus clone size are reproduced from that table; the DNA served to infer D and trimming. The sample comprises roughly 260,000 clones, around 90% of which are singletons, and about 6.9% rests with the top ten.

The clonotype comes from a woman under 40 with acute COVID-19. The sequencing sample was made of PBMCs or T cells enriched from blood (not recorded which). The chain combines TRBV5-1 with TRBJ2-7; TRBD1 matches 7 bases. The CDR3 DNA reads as TGCGCCAGCAGCTCTGAGGGGGCGTGGGAGCAGTACTTC. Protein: CASSSEGAWEQYF.